Presented here are 9 T cell receptor beta chains from one specimen sequenced in a study of control samples from healthy donors and cancer patients. Repertoires were generated with immunoSEQ multiplex PCR, while TCRdb's copy carries only in-frame clones and drops some. The repertoire includes around 180,000 clones, 90% to 95% of them detected once, and roughly 1.3% sits in the top ten. Sequenced input: blood. These receptor sequences come from a woman aged 18 to 35 in good health.

The chain couples TRBV19 to TRBJ1-6, with D uncertain. Deletions cut 11 bases from V and 8 bases from J, with 4 bases between. The CDR3 runs to 9 residues. CDR1 and CDR2 (germline): LNHDA, SQIVND (reference sequence). CDR3 nucleotide sequence: TGTGCCGGATATTCACCCCTCCACTTT. Encoded protein: CAGYSPLHF.

This chain joins TRBV7-9 and TRBJ2-5; D gene unclear. V was pared by 6 bases and J by 5 bases, with 7 bases between. The CDR3 contains 11 residues. CDR1 and CDR2 from the germline V gene are SEHNR and FQNEAQ (reference sequence). The CDR3 nucleotides read TGTGCCAGCAGAGTAGGGGAGACCCAGTACTTC. Translated: CASRVGETQYF.

This rearrangement joins TRBV11-3 to TRBJ1-3; tentatively, D is TRBD1 (6 bases). The CDR3 is 15 amino acids. Germline V lookup: CDR1 SGHNT, CDR2 YENEEA. Trimming cost V 5 bases and J 0 bases, with 11 bases left between them. For the CDR3, the DNA is TGTGCCAGCAGCCAGGGGACCAACTCTGGAAACACCATATATTTT. Translating it yields CASSQGTNSGNTIYF.

This chain connects TRBV11-2 to TRBJ1-6, with 10 bases that match TRBD1. CDR3 length: 16 residues. The germline V gene has CDR1 SGHAT and CDR2 FQNNGV. The J segment lost 9 bases and the V segment lost 4 bases, leaving 9 bases of the junction unmatched. The CDR3 region has the DNA TGTGCCAGCAGCTCGCGAGCCGGACAGGGGGTTTCACCCCTCCACTTT. Encoded protein: CASSSRAGQGVSPLHF.

The rearrangement uses TRBV28 and TRBJ2-7, with 9 bases lining up with TRBD2. After removal of 2 bases from V and 2 bases from J, the junction contained 4 bases not matched to a gene. There are 15 residues in the CDR3. The germline gives CDR1 MDHEN, CDR2 SYDVKM. The CDR3 sequence: CASSLPAGGPYEQYF. CDR3 sequence (DNA): TGTGCCAGCAGTTTACCGGCGGGAGGGCCCTACGAGCAGTACTTC.

The sample holds one count of this clone. This chain uses TRBV9 with TRBJ2-5, with D possibly matching TRBD2 (5 bases). The germline V gene has CDR1 SGDLS and CDR2 YYNGEE. V was cut by 3 bases and J by 9 bases, with 12 bases left in between. The CDR3 consists of 12 residues. The CDR3 DNA reads TGTGCCAGCAGCGGACTAACGGCGGCCCAGTACTTC. Translating it yields CASSGLTAAQYF.

The J gene is TRBJ1-1, the V gene TRBV25-1, with D possibly TRBD1 on 6 matching bases. The CDR3 totals 15 residues. V dropped 1 base and J dropped 5 bases, with 14 bases sitting between them. In germline, CDR1 is MGHDK, CDR2 SYGVNS. The CDR3 loop reads CASSEWIGGQTEAFF. In nucleotides, the CDR3 is TGTGCCAGCAGTGAATGGATAGGGGGACAAACTGAAGCTTTCTTT.

This sequence joins TRBV6-5 and TRBJ1-2; unclear D gene. Per the germline V gene, CDR1 is MNHEY and CDR2 is SVGAGI. The CDR3 covers 14 residues. V lost 5 bases, J lost 5 bases, and 15 bases lay in between. The CDR3 sequence is CASSRTAPGYGYTF. The CDR3 region has the DNA TGTGCCAGCAGTAGGACGGCCCCTGGGTATGGCTACACCTTC.

The J gene is TRBJ1-3, the V gene TRBV4-2; maybe TRBD1 (6 bases). V lost 0 bases to trimming and J lost 6 bases, with 21 bases between them. Germline values: CDR1 LGHNA, CDR2 YNFKEQ. This CDR3 region has 18 residues. The CDR3 loop is CASSQDWRGQGRENTIYF. The CDR3 bases are TGTGCCAGCAGCCAAGATTGGCGGGGGCAGGGACGTGAAAACACCATATATTTT.